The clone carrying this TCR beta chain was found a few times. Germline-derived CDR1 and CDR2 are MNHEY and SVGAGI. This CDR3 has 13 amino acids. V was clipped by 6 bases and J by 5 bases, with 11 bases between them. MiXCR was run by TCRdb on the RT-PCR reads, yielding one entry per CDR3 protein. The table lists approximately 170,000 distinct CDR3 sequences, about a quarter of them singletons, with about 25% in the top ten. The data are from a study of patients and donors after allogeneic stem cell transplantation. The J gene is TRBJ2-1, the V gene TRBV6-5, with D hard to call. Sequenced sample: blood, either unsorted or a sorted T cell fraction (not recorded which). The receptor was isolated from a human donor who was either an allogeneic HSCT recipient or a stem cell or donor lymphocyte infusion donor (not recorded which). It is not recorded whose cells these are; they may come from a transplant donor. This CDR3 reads CASSLVPDNEQFF. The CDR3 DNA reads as TGTGCCAGCAGCCTCGTTCCCGACAATGAGCAGTTCTTC.